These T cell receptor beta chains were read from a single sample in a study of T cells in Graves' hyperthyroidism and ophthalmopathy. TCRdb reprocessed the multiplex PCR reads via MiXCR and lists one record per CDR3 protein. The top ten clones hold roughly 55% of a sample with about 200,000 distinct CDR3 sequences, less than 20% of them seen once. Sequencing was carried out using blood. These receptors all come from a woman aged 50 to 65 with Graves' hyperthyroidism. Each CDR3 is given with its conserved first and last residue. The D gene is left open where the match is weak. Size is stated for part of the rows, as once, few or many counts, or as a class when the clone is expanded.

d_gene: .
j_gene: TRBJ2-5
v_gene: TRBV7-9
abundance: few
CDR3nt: TGTGCCAGCAGCTCCCCTATTCGGCCGTACCAAGAGACCCAGTACTTC
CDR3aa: CASSSPIRPYQETQYF

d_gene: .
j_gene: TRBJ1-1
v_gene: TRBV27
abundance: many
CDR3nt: TGTGCCAGCACCGCGGGACCGACAAGCACTGAAGCTTTCTTT
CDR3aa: CASTAGPTSTEAFF

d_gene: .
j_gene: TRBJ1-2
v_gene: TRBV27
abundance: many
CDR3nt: TGTGCCAGCAGTTCCCCGACGGGCGGCTACACCTTC
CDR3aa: CASSSPTGGYTF

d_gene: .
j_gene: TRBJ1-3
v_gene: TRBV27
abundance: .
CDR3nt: TGTGCCAGCAGGGACTTCCAGCCTGGAAACACCATATATTTT
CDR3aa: CASRDFQPGNTIYF

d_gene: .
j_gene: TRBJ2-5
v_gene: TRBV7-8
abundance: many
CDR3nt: TGTGCCAGCAGCCTTGACACCGCCTTGCAGACCCAGTACTTC
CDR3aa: CASSLDTALQTQYF

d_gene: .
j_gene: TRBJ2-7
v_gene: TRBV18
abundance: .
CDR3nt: TGTGCCAGCTCACCACTGGACGTAGCCTACGAGCAGTACTTC
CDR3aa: CASSPLDVAYEQYF

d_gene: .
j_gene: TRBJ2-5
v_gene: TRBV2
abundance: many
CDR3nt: TGTGCCAGCAGCCAGGGGCAAGAGACCCAGTACTTC
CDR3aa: CASSQGQETQYF

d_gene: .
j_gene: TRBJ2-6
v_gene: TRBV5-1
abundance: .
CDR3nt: TGCGCCAGCAGCTTGTCTAGAATTGGACAGCCTGGGGCCAACGTCCTGACTTTC
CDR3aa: CASSLSRIGQPGANVLTF

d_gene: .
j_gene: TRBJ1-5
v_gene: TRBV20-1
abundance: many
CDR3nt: TGCAGTGCTAGAGATACTAGGGCAGCGGACAGCAATCAGCCCCAGCATTTT
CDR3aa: CSARDTRAADSNQPQHF

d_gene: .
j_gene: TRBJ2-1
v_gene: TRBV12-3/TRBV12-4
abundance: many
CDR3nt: TGTGCCAGCACTAATTCCCTCGGGGATAGCGGTAATGAGCAGTTCTTC
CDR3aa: CASTNSLGDSGNEQFF

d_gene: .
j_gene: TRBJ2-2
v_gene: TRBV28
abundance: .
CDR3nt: TGTGCCAGCAACGCCCCAGGGGATACCGGGGAGCTGTTTTTT
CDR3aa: CASNAPGDTGELFF

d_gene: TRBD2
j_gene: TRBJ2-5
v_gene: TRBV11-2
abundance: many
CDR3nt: TGTGCCAGCAGCTTATTAGCGGGAGGAACGGAGACCCAGTACTTC
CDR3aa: CASSLLAGGTETQYF

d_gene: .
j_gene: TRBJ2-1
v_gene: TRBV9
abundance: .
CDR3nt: TGTGCCAGCAGCGTATCCCTAACCCCGTCCTCCTACAATGAGCAGTTCTTC
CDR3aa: CASSVSLTPSSYNEQFF

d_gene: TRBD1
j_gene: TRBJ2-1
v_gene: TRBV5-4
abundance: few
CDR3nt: TGTGCCAGCAGCTTGACACGGGACAGGAAACTTGAGCAGTTCTTC
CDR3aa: CASSLTRDRKLEQFF

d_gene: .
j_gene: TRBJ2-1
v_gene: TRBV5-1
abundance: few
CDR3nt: TGCGCCAGCAGAGACCCTGACCGTTACAATGAGCAGTTCTTC
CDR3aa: CASRDPDRYNEQFF

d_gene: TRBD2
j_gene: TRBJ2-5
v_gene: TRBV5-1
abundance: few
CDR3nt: TGCGCCAGCAGCTCTAGCGGGGAGAACATAGAGACCCAGTACTTC
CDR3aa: CASSSSGENIETQYF

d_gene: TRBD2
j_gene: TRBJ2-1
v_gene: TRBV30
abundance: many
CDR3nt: TGTGCCTGGAGTACGGGACTAGCTTACTACAATGAGCAGTTCTTC
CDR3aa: CAWSTGLAYYNEQFF

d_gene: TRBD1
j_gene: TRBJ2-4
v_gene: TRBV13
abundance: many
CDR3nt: TGTGCCAGCAGCTACTCCAGGGGGAGCGCCAAAAACATTCAGTACTTC
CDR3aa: CASSYSRGSAKNIQYF

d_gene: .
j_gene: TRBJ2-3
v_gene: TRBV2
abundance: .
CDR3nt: TGTGCCAGCAGACACGACAGTTCTAGCACAGATACGCAGTATTTT
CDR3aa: CASRHDSSSTDTQYF

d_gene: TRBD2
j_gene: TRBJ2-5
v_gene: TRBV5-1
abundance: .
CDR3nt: TGCGCCAGCAGCCGGACGGGGCGGACTAGCACTCGGGGAGAGACCCAGTACTTC
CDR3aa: CASSRTGRTSTRGETQYF

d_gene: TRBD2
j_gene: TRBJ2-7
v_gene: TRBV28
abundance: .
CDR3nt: TGTGCCAGCAGTTTAATGGGCGGAGCGGGGCGCTCCTACGAGCAGTACTTC
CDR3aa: CASSLMGGAGRSYEQYF

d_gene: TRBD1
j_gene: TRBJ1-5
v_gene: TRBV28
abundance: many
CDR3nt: TGTGCCCATAACCCGACAGGGTGGGGGTATAGCAATCAGCCCCAGCATTTT
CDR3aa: CAHNPTGWGYSNQPQHF

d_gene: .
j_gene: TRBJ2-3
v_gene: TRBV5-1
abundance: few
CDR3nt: TGCGCCAGCAGCTTGGGTTACAGCACAGATACGCAGTATTTT
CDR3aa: CASSLGYSTDTQYF

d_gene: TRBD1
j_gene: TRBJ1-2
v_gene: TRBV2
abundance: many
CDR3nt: TGTGCCAGCAGGATGACAGGGGGATATGGCTACACCTTC
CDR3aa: CASRMTGGYGYTF